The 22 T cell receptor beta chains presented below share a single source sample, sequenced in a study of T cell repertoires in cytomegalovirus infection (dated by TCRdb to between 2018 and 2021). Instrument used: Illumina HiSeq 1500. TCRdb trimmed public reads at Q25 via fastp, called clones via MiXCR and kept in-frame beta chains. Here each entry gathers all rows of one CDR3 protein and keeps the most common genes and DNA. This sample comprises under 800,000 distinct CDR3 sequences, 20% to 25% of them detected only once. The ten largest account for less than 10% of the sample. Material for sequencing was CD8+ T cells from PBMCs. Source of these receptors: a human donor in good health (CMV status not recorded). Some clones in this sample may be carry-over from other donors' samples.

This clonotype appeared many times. CDR3 residues: CASSLSREAFF. CDR3 nucleotide sequence: TGTGCCAGCAGTTTATCAAGGGAAGCTTTCTTT. This rearrangement joins TRBV28 to TRBJ1-1; no definite D call. Trimming stripped 1 base from V and 8 bases from J, with 5 bases between. Germline assignment: CDR1 MDHEN and CDR2 SYDVKM. This CDR3 contains 11 residues. Together with reference TRBV28 and TRBJ1-1, the CDR3 gives the full variable domain: DVKVTQSSRYLVKRTGEKVFLECVQDMDHENMFWYRQDPGLGLRLIYFSYDVKMKEKGDIPEGYSVSREKKERFSLILESASTNQTSMYLCASSLSREAFFGQGTRLTVV.

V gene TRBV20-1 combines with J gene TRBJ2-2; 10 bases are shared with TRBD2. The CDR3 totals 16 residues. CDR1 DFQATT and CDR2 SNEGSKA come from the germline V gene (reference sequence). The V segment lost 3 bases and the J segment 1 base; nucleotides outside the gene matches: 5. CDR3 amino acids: CSARASGGLNTGELFF. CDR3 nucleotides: TGCAGTGCTAGGGCTAGCGGGGGATTGAACACCGGGGAGCTGTTTTTT.

The CDR3 nucleotides read TGTGCCAGCACCCTTGGTTCAGATACGCAGTATTTT. Amino acid sequence: CASTLGSDTQYF. The J gene is TRBJ2-3, the V gene TRBV6-2 or TRBV6-3, with unresolved D. Germline V lookup: CDR1 MNHEY, CDR2 SVGEGT. V lost 7 bases and J lost 4, with 9 bases in between. This CDR3 has 12 residues.

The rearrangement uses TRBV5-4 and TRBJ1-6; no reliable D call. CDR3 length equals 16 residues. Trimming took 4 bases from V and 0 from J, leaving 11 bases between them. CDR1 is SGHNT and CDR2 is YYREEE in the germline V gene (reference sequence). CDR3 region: CASSTPGSSYNSPLHF. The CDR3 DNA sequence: TGTGCCAGCAGCACCCCCGGGAGCTCCTATAATTCACCCCTCCACTTT.

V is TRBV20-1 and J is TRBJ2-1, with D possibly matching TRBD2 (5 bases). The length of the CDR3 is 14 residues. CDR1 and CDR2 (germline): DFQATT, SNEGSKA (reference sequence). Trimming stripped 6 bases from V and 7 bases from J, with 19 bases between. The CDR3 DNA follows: TGCAGTGCCCCCGGACTCGAAGGCTGGAATGAGCAGTTCTTC. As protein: CSAPGLEGWNEQFF.

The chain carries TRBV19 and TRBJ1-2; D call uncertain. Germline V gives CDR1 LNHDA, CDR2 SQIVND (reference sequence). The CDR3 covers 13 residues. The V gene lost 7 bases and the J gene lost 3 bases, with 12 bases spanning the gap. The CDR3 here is CASTAAGDYGYTF. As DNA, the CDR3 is TGTGCCAGTACGGCGGCGGGAGACTATGGCTACACCTTC.

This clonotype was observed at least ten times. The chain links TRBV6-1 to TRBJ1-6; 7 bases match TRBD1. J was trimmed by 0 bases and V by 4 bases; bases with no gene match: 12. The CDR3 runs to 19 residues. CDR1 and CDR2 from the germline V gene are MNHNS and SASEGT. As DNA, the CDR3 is TGTGCCAGCAGTGGGACAGGTGACCATCTCAGCTCCTATAATTCACCCCTCCACTTT. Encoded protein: CASSGTGDHLSSYNSPLHF.

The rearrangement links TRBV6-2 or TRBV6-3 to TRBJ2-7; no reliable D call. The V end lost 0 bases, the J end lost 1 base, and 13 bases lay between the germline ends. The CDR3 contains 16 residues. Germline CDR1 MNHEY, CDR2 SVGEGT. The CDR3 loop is CASSYSDLFPSYEQYV. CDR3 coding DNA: TGTGCCAGCAGTTACTCCGACCTTTTCCCTTCCTACGAGCAGTACGTC.

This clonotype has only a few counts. CDR3 protein: CSVGDRVGGANVLTF. CDR3 bases: TGCAGCGTTGGGGACAGGGTGGGCGGGGCCAACGTCCTGACTTTC. The chain has TRBV29-1 and TRBJ2-6; 9 nucleotides line up with TRBD1. V lost 4 bases and J lost 4; bases outside the gene matches: 5. The V gene's germline CDR1 is SQVTM and CDR2 ANQGSEA. There are 15 residues in the CDR3.

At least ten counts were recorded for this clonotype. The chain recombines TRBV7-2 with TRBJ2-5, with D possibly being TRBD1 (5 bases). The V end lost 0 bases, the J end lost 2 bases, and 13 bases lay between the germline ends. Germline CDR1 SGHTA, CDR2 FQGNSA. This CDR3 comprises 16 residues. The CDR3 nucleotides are TGTGCCAGCAGCTTAGCCCAGGGCGACGCTCAAGAGACCCAGTACTTC. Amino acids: CASSLAQGDAQETQYF.

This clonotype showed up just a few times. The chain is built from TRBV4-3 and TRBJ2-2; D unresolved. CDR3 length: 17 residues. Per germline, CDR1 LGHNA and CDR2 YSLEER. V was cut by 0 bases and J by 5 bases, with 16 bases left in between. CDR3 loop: CASSQDPTDVGTGELFF. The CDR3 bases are TGCGCCAGCAGCCAAGACCCGACTGACGTCGGGACCGGGGAGCTGTTTTTT.

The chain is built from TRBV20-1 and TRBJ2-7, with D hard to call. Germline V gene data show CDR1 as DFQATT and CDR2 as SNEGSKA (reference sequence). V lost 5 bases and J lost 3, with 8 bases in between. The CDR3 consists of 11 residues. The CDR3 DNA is TGCAGTGCTCTTTTCAACTACGAGCAGTACTTC. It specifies CSALFNYEQYF.

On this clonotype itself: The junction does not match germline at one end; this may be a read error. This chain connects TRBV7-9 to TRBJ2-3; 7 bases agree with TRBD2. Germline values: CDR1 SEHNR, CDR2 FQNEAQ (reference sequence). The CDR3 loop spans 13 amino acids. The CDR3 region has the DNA TGTGTCAGCAGCGGGGTTAGCACAGATACGCAGTATTTT. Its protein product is CVSSGVSTDTQYF.

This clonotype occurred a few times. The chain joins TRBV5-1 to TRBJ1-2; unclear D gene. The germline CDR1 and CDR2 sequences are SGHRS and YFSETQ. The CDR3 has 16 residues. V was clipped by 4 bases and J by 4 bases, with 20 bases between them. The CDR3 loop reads CASSTPQDGVGYGYTF. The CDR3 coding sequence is TGCGCCAGCAGCACCCCTCAGGACGGAGTTGGCTATGGCTACACCTTC. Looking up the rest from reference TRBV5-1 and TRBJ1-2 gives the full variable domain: KAGVTQTPRYLIKTRGQQVTLSCSPISGHRSVSWYQQTPGQGLQFLFEYFSETQRNKGNFPGRFSGRQFSNSRSEMNVSTLELGDSALYLCASSTPQDGVGYGYTFGSGTRLTVV.

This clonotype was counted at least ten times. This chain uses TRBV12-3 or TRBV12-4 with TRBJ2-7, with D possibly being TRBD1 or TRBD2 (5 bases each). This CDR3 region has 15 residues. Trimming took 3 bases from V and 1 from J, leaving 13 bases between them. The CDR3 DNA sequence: TGTGCCAGCAGTTTCCCCCGGGACGGATCCTACGAGCAGTACTTC. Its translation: CASSFPRDGSYEQYF.

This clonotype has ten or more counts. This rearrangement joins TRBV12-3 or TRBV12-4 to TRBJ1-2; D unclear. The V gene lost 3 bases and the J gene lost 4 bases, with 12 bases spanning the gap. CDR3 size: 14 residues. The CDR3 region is CASSFGRLGYGYTF. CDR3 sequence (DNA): TGTGCCAGCAGTTTTGGCAGGTTGGGCTATGGCTACACCTTC.

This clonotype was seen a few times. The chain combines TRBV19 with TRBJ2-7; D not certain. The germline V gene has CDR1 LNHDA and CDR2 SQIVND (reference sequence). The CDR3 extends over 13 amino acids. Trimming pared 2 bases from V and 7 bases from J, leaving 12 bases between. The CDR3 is CASSISPSTEQYF. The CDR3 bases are TGTGCCAGTAGTATAAGCCCATCTACGGAGCAGTACTTC.

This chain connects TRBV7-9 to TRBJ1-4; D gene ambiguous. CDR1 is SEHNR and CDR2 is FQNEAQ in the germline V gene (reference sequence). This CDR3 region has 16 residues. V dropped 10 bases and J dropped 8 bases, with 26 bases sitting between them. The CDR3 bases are TGTGCCAACAGTCAGAGCCCTTTTAACCGTCAGGAAAAACTGTTTTTT. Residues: CANSQSPFNRQEKLFF. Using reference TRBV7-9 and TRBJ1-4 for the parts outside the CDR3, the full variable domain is DTGVSQNPRHKITKRGQNVTFRCDPISEHNRLYWYRQTLGQGPEFLTYFQNEAQLEKSRLLSDRFSAERPKGSFSTLEIQRTEQGDSAMYLCANSQSPFNRQEKLFFGSGTQLSVL.

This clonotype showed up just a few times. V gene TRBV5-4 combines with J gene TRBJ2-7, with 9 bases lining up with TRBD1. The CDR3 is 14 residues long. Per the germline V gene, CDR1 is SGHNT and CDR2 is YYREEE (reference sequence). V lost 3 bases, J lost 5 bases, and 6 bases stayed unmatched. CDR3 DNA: TGTGCCAGCAGCTCACGGGACAGGGTCGACGAGCAGTACTTC. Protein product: CASSSRDRVDEQYF.

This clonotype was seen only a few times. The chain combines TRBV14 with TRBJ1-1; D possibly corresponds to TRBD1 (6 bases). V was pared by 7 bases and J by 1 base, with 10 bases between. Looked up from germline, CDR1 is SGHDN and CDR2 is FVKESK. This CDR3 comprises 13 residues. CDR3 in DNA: TGTGCCAGCAACGACAGGAAGAACACTGAAGCTTTCTTT. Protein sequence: CASNDRKNTEAFF.

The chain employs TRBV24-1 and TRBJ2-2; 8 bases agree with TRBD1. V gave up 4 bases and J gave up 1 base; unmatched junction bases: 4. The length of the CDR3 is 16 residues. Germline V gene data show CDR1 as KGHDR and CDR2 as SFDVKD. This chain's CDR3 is CATSESGTGNTGELFF. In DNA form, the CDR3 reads TGTGCCACCAGTGAGTCCGGGACAGGGAACACCGGGGAGCTGTTTTTT.

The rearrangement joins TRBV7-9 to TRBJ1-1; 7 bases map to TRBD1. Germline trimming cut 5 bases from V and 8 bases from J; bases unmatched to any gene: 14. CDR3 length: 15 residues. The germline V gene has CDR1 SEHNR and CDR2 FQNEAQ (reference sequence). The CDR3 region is CASSPRRGDAPEAFF. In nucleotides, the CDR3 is TGTGCCAGCAGCCCCCGCAGGGGGGACGCTCCCGAAGCTTTCTTT.